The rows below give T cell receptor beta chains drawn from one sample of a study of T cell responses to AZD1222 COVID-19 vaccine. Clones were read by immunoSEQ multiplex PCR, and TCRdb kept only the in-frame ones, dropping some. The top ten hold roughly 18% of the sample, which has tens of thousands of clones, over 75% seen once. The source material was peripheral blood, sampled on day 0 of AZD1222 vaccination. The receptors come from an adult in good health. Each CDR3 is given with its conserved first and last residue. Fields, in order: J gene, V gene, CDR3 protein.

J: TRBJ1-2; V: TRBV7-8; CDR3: CASTEGTGARRHYGYTF
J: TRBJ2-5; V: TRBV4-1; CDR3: CASSQVSTSPETQYF
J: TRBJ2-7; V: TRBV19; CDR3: CASSRDRGLDEQYF
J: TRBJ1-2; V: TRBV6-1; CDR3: CASSEIGTEPNYGYTF
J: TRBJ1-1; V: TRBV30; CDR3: CAWSVPGGNTEAFF
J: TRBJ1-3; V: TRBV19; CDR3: CASSMDRSSGNTIYF
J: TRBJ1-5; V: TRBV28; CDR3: CASSPPGQSNQPQHF
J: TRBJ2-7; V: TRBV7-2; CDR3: CASSSDTSYEQYF
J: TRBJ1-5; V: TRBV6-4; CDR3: CASTWGGQGSSNQPQHF
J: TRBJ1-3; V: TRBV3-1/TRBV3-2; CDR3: CASSRTGISGNTIYF
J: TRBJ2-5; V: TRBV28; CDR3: CASSFLSRGGTQYF
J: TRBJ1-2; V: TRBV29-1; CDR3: CSVLGEGYTF
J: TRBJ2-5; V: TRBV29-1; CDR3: CSVPAISVETQYF
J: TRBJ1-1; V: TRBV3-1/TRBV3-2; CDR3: CASSQATGMRTEAFF
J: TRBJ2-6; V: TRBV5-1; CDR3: CASSGGQISGANVLTF
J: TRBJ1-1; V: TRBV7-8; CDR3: CASSLQGTTEAFF
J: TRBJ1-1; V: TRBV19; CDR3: CASQSGQRDTEAFF
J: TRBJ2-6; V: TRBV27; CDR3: CASSYTGVYSGANVLTF
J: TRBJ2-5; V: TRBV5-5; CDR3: CASILDFNTPTQYF
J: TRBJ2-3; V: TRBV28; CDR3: CASSQIIGQGARDTQYF
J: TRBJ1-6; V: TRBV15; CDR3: CATSRGVPGPNSPLHF
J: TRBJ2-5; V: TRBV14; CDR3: CASSQDRGKQETQYF
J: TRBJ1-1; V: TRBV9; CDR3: CASSAAPRTEAFF
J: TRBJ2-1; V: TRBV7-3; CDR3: CASSLAIRLAGGHNEQFF
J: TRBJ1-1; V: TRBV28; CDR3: CASSRGEAFF
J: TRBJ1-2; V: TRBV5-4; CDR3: CASSPGQNYGYTF
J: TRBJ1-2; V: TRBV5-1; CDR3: CASSLDPANYGYTF
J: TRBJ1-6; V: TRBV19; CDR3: CASSIGGNSPLHF
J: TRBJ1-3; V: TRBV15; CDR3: CATSTRGPGNTIYF
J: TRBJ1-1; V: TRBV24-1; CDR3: CATATGSTAFF
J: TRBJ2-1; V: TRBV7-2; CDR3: CASSLAFGASEQFF
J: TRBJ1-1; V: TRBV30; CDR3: CAHDRGQRNTEAFF
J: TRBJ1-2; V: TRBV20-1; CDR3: CSVDTGGNYF
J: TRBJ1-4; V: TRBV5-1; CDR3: CASSPLGAETPTNEKLFF
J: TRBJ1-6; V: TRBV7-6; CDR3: CASSLSQPAGNSPLHF